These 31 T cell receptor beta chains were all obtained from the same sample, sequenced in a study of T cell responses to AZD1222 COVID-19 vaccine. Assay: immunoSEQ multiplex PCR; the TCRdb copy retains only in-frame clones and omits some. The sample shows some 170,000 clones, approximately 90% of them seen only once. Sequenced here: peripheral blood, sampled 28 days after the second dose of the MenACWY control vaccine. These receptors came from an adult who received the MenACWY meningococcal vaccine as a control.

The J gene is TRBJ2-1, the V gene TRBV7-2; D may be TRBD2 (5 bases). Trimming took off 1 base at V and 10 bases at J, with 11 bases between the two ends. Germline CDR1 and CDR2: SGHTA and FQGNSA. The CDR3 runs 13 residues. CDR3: CASSLGTPGEQFF. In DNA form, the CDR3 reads TGTGCCAGCAGCTTAGGGACTCCTGGGGAGCAGTTCTTC.

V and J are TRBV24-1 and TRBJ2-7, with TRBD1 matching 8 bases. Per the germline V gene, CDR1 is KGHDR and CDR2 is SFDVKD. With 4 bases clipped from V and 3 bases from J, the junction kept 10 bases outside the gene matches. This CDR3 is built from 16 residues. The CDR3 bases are TGTGCCACCAGTGACCCGGACAGGGAGCATGGCTACGAGCAGTACTTC. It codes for CATSDPDREHGYEQYF.

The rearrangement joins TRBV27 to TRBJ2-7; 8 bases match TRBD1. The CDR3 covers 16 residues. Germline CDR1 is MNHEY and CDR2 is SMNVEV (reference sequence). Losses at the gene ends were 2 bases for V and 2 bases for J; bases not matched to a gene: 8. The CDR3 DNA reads TGTGCCAGCAGTTTACGGGCCCCAGGGGGCCCCTACGAGCAGTACTTC. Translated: CASSLRAPGGPYEQYF.

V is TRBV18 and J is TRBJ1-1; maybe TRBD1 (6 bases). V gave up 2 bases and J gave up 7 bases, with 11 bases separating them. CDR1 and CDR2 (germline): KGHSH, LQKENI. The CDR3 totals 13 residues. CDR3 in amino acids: CASSPGQRNEAFF. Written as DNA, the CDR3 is TGTGCCAGCTCACCAGGACAGAGAAATGAAGCTTTCTTT. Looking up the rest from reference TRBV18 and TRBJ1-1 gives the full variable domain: NAGVMQNPRHLVRRRGQEARLRCSPMKGHSHVYWYRQLPEEGLKFMVYLQKENIIDESGMPKERFSAEFPKEGPSILRIQQVVRGDSAAYFCASSPGQRNEAFFGQGTRLTVV.

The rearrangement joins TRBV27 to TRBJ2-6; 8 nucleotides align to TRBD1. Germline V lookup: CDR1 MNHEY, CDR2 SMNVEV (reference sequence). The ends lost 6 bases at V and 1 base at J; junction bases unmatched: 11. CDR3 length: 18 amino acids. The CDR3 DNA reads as TGTGCCAGCAGGGGGGTGGACAGGGAGTTTTCTGGGGCCAACGTCCTGACTTTC. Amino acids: CASRGVDREFSGANVLTF. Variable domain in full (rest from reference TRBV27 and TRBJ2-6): EAQVTQNPRYLITVTGKKLTVTCSQNMNHEYMSWYRQDPGLGLRQIYYSMNVEVTDKGDVPEGYKVSRKEKRNFPLILESPSPNQTSLYFCASRGVDREFSGANVLTFGAGSRLTVL.

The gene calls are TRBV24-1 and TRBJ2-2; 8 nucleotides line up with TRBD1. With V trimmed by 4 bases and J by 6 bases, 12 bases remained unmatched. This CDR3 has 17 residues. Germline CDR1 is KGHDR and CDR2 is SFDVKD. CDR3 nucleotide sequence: TGTGCCACCAGTGAAACTGGACAGGGTCCGAGCTCCGGGGAGCTGTTTTTT. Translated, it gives CATSETGQGPSSGELFF.

The CDR3 region has the DNA TGTGCCAGCAGCTCCGCGGATAGGGCAGGGGAGTTTTTT. It codes for CASSSADRAGEFF. The rearrangement links TRBV5-6 to TRBJ1-4; tentatively, D is TRBD1 (6 bases). Deletions cut 3 bases from V and 16 bases from J, with 19 bases between. This CDR3 has 13 amino acids. Germline lookup yields CDR1 SGHDT and CDR2 YYEEEE.

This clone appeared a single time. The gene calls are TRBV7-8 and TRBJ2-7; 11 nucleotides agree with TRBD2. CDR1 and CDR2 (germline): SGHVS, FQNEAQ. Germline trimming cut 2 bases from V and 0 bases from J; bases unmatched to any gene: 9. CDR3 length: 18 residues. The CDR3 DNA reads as TGTGCCAGCAGCTTATCCCCATTTAGCGGGAGGGACTCCTACGAGCAGTACTTC. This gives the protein CASSLSPFSGRDSYEQYF.

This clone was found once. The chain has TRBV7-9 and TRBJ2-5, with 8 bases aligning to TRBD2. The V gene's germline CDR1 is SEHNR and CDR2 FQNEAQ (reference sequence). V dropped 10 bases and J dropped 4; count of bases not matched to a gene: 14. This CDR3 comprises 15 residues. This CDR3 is CATLDGAGVGETQYF. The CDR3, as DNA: TGTGCCACCCTAGACGGAGCGGGAGTAGGAGAGACCCAGTACTTC.

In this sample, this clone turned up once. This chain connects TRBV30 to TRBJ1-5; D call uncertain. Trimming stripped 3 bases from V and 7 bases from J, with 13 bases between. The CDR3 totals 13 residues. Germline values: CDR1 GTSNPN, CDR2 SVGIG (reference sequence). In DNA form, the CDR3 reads TGTGCCTGGAGCATCCGGCCCGGGCAGCCCCAGCATTTT. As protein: CAWSIRPGQPQHF.

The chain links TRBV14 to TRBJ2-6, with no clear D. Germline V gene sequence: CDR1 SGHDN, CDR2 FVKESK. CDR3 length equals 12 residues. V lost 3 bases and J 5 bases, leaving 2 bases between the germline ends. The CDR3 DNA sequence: TGTGCCAGCAGCCAGAGGGCCAACGTCCTGACTTTC. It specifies CASSQRANVLTF.

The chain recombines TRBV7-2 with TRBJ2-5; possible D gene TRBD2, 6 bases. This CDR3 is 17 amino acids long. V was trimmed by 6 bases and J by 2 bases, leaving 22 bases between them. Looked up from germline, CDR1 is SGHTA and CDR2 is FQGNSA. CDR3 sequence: CASRRGIPGRGQETQYF. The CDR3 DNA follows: TGTGCCAGCAGAAGAGGAATTCCCGGGAGAGGGCAAGAGACCCAGTACTTC. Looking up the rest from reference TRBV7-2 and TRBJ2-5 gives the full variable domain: GAGVSQSPSNKVTEKGKDVELRCDPISGHTALYWYRQSLGQGLEFLIYFQGNSAPDKSGLPSDRFSAERTGGSVSTLTIQRTQQEDSAVYLCASRRGIPGRGQETQYFGPGTRLLVL.

The CDR3: CASSVAQGSYGYTF. CDR3 bases: TGTGCCAGCAGCGTAGCCCAGGGGAGCTATGGCTACACCTTC. The V call is TRBV9, the J call TRBJ1-2; a weak D match, TRBD1 (6 bases). Germline lookup yields CDR1 SGDLS and CDR2 YYNGEE. V lost 0 bases and J lost 4, with 10 bases in between. The CDR3 runs to 14 residues.

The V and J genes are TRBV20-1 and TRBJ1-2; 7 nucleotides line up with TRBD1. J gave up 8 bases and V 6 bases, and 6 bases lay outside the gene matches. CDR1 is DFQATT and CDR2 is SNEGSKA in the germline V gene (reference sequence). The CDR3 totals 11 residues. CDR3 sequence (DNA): TGCAGTGCCGGACAGGTGCCGGGCTACACCTTC. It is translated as CSAGQVPGYTF.

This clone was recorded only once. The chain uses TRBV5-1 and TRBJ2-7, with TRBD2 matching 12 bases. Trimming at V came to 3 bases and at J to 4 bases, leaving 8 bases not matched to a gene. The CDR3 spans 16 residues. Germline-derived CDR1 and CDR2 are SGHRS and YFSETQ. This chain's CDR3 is CASSSLTSGSGYEQYF. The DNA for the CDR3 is TGCGCCAGCAGCTCCCTGACTAGCGGGAGTGGGTACGAGCAGTACTTC.

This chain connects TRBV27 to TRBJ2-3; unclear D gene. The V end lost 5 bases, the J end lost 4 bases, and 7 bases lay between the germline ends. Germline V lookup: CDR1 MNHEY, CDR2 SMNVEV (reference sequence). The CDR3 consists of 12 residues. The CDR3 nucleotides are TGTGCCAGCAGTGGAACAGCAGATACGCAGTATTTT. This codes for CASSGTADTQYF.

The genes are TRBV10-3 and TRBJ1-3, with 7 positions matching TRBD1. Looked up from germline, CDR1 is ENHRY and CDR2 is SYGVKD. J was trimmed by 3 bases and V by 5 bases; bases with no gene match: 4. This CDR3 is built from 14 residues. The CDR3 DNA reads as TGTGCCATCAGTAACAGGGGTGGTGGAAACACCATATATTTT. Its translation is CAISNRGGGNTIYF.

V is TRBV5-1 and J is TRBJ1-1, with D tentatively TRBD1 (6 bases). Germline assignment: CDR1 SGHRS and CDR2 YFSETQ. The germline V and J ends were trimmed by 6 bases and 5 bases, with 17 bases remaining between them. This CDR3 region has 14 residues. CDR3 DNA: TGCGCCAGCACCTACTGGACAGAGGGGACTGAAGCTTTCTTT. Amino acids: CASTYWTEGTEAFF.

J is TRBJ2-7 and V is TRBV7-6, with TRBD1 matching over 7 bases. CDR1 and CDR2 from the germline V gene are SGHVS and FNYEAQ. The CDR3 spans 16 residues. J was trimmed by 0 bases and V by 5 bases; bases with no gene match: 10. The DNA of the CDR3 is TGTGCCAGCAGCCCCCCCTACAGGGGCGGCTCCTACGAGCAGTACTTC. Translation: CASSPPYRGGSYEQYF.

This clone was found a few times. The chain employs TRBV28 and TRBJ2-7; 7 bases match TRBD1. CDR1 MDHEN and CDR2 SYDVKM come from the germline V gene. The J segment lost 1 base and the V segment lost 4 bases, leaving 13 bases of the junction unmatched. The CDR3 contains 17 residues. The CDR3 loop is CASSSVTGTVQSYEQYF. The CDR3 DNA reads TGTGCCAGCAGTTCCGTAACAGGGACAGTTCAGTCCTACGAGCAGTACTTC.

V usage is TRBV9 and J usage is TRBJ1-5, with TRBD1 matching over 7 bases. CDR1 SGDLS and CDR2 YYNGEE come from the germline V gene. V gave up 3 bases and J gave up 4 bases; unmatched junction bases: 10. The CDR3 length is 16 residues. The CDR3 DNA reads TGTGCCAGCAGCGGCCCCGGGACAGTGGAGAATCAGCCCCAGCATTTT. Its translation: CASSGPGTVENQPQHF.

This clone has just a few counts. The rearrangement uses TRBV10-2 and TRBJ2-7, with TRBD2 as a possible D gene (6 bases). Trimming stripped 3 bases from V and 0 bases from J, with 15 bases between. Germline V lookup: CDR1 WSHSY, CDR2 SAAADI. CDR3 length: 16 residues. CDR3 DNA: TGCGCCAGCAGTGAAACCGGGACTTCGAGCTCCTACGAGCAGTACTTC. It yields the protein CASSETGTSSSYEQYF.

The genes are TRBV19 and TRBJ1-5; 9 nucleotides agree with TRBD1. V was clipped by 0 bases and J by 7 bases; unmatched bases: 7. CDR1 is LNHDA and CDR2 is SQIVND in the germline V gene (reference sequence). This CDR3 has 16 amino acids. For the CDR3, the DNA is TGTGCCAGTAGTATAGATGCGGGACAGGGTACCCAGCCCCAGCATTTT. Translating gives CASSIDAGQGTQPQHF. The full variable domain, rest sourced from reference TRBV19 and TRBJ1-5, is DGGITQSPKYLFRKEGQNVTLSCEQNLNHDAMYWYRQDPGQGLRLIYYSQIVNDFQKGDIAEGYSVSREKKESFPLTVTSAQKNPTAFYLCASSIDAGQGTQPQHFGDGTRLSIL.

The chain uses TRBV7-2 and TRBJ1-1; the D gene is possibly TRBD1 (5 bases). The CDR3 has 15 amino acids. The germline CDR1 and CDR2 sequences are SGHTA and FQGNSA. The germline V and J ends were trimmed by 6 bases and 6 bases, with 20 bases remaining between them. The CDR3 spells CASSPRTALGAEAFF. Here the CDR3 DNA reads TGTGCCAGCAGTCCTCGGACCGCCTTAGGGGCTGAAGCTTTCTTT.

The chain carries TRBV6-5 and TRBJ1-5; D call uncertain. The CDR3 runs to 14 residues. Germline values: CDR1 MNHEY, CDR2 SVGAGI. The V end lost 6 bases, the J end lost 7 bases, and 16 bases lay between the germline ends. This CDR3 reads CASRQWLMAQPQHF. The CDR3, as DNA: TGTGCCAGCAGGCAATGGCTTATGGCACAGCCCCAGCATTTT.

In nucleotides, the CDR3 is TGCGCCAGCAGCGGGGCCGGGGGGAACACTGAAGCTTTCTTT. Amino acid sequence: CASSGAGGNTEAFF. This chain connects TRBV5-1 to TRBJ1-1, with D tentatively TRBD1 (5 bases). The CDR3 loop spans 14 amino acids. Trimming left V 4 bases short and J 1 base short, with 11 bases between. From germline, CDR1 is SGHRS and CDR2 YFSETQ.

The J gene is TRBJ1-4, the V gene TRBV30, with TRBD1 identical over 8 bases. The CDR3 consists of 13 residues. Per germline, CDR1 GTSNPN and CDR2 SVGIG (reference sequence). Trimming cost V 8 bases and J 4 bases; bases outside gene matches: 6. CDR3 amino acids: CAGTDRGNEKLFF. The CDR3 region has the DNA TGTGCCGGGACTGACAGGGGTAATGAAAAACTGTTTTTT.

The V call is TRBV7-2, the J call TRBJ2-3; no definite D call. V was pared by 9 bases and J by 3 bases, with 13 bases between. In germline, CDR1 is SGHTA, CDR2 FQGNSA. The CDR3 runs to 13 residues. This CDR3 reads CASIRTNTDTQYF. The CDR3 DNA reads TGTGCCAGTATTCGAACTAATACAGATACGCAGTATTTT.

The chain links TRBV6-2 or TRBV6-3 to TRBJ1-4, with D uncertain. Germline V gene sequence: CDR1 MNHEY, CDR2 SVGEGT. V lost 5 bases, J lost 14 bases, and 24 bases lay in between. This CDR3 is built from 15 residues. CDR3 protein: CASSAQDRRTSSLFF. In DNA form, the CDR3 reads TGTGCCAGCAGTGCTCAGGACCGGAGGACTAGTAGTCTGTTTTTT.

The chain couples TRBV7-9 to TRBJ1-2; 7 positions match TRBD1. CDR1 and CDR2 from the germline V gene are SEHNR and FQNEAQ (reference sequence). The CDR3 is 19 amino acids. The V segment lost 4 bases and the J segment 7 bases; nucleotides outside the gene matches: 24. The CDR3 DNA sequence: TGTGCCAGCAGCTCACATCCAATCCGGGACAGACCCGTCGGGGTTGGCTACACCTTC. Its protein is CASSSHPIRDRPVGVGYTF.

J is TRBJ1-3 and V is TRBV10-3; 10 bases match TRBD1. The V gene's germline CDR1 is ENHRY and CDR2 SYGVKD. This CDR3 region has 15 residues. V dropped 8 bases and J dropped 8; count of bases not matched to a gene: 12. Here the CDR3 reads CAIGPRQGALHTIYF. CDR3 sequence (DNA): TGTGCCATCGGCCCCCGACAGGGGGCTTTGCACACCATATATTTT.